Sequencing of this T cell receptor beta chain was carried out in a study of molecular identifiers for immune sequencing clone quantification (dated by TCRdb to 2017 to 2018). Broadly, across the study: For a replicate experiment, RNA from around 20,000 or 100,000 naive CD8 T cells was divided into five aliquots, and four of the five aliquots were sequenced. CD8 T cells were used in a methods study to benchmark molecular-identifier clustering-based TCR repertoire sequencing (MIDCIRS) and TCR RNA copy counting. What the authors observed across the whole study: The naive libraries included spiked-in Jurkat TCR RNA (10 copies' worth), and this Jurkat TCR RNA is not part of the donor repertoire. Spiked-in Jurkat TCR RNA equivalent to a single cell was reported to be detectable even among more than 900,000 naive CD8 T cells. Highly expanded clone sizes could be underestimated because identical TCR molecules may share a barcode. In CMV-specific effector cells, clones with more than 20 RNA copies accounted for over 97% of molecules, whereas in naive cells such clones accounted for under 1%. Without barcode sub-clustering, chimeric consensus sequences inflated TCR diversity; chimeras reached as high as 47%. Around 2.8 recovered TCR RNA copies per cell were obtained by modeling, versus about ten by digital PCR, implying a capture efficiency of about 30%.

As concerns this clonotype: Its antigen specificity is not known. A clone one base away is much larger, so this may be a read error.

The method was PCR. This sample was sequenced with a NextSeq 500. Bulk TCR libraries were generated as previously described, with the TCR primers listed in Table S5 used. Purification of total RNA was performed with the Qiagen AllPrep DNA/RNA kit. Before analysis, reads from multiple sequencing runs of one library were combined. As for the original processing: Reads were retained only if an exact TCR constant sequence was present, and the retained reads were trimmed to 150 nt and grouped according to their 12-nt molecular barcodes. Within each barcode group, reads were sub-clustered at a 15% Levenshtein threshold, and quality-weighted consensus sequences were built per RNA molecule. Non-functional sequences were discarded, and so were lower-count sequences lying one edit away from another sequence. Barcode sub-clusters with fewer than 20% of the maximum read count were removed, based on fitting two negative binomial distributions. TCRdb cleaned the public reads at Q25 with fastp, built clones with MiXCR and kept in-frame beta chains. Rows with a matching CDR3 protein are joined into one entry that keeps the most common DNA and genes. The V and J calls were not made by the authors but by TCRdb's processing. This sample has approximately 550,000 distinct CDR3 sequences in its table, and about 26% of those were observed once. Under 0.8% of the sample goes to the ten largest clones.

Libraries of naive CD8 T cells were built from anywhere between about 17,000 and 1,000,000 sorted cells, with 10%, 30% or 50% of the purified RNA used. Naive CD8 T cells, defined as CD8+CD4-CCR7+CD45RA+, were FACS-sorted into RLT Plus buffer on a BD FACSAria II. Approximately nine TCR copies' worth of Jurkat RNA were spiked into roughly 19,000-1,000,000 naive CD8 T cell samples to test detection sensitivity. CD8 T cells were enriched with RosetteSep CD8+ T Cell Enrichment Cocktail and Ficoll-Paque, followed by ACK red cell lysis. CDR1 and CDR2, looked up from the germline V gene, are SGHVS and FNYEAQ. Inclusive of the bounding cysteine and phenylalanine, the CDR3 is 15 residues long. Left in the record is the CDR3 DNA by itself, 45 bases read in frame from the first base.

Rearrangement joined TRBV7-6 to TRBJ2-3, with a tentative D gene TRBD2 over 6 matching bases. The receptor was isolated from a human donor in good health. Some libraries in this study had Jurkat cell RNA spiked in. Sequenced sample: naive CD8+ T cells from blood, with Jurkat cell RNA spiked in. This specimen's cell subset or site label, per the study, means: FACS-sorted CD8+CD4-CCR7+CD45RA+ naive T cells. The nucleotide sequence is TGTGCCAGCAGCTTCTGGGGGAGGAGCACAGATGCGCAGTATTTT. This is translated as CASSFWGRSTDAQYF.